These T cell receptor beta chains were read from a single sample in a study of siplizumab effects on memory and regulatory T cells. Sequencing was performed with immunoSEQ multiplex PCR; in TCRdb, only in-frame clones are kept and a portion is missing. Of tens of thousands of clones detected, approximately 95% appear once; the ten largest clones hold 0.3%. The sample consisted of non-Treg CD4+ T cells sorted from blood. The receptors come from a human donor in good health. Each CDR3 is given with its conserved first and last residue. D genes are given only for firm matches. A row's size may be missing; if present it is once, few, many or a size class.

CDR3 length	clone size	D gene	V gene	J gene	CDR3 DNA	CDR3 protein
17	.	.	TRBV5-5	TRBJ2-5	TGTGCCAGCAGCCCTGCGGTATTGGGACCTGTCGGAGAGACCCAGTACTTC	CASSPAVLGPVGETQYF
13	.	TRBD1	TRBV5-4	TRBJ1-2	TGTGCCAGCAGCCCCACCGGGACAGACGATGTGACCTTC	CASSPTGTDDVTF
13	few	TRBD1	TRBV28	TRBJ1-2	TGTGCCAGCAGGACAGGGGTAAACTATGGCTACACCTTC	CASRTGVNYGYTF
14	.	TRBD2	TRBV19	TRBJ2-1	TGTGCCAGTAGTATAGCGGGGGGTGTCAATGAGCAGTTCTTC	CASSIAGGVNEQFF
18	.	TRBD1	TRBV29-1	TRBJ2-2	TGCAGCGTCGGACAGGGGGTGACGGGAGTAGGGGACACCGGGGAGCTGTTTTTT	CSVGQGVTGVGDTGELFF
13	.	TRBD1	TRBV6-4	TRBJ1-5	TGTGCCAGCAGGGACAGGGACTATCAGCCCCAGCATTTT	CASRDRDYQPQHF
12	.	.	TRBV30	TRBJ2-7	TGTGCCTGGAGTTTAACGGGCTACGAGCAGTACTTC	CAWSLTGYEQYF
14	.	.	TRBV25-1	TRBJ1-1	TGTGCCAGCAGTGAAGAGTGGGTTTCAACTGAAGCTTTCTTT	CASSEEWVSTEAFF
14	.	TRBD1	TRBV9	TRBJ1-4	TGTGCCAGCAGCGTAGGACAGGGAATTGAAAAACTGTTTTTT	CASSVGQGIEKLFF
15	.	.	TRBV19	TRBJ2-2	TGTGCCAGTAGTATTGGGGGGAGGAGCTCCGGGGAGCTGTTTTTT	CASSIGGRSSGELFF
14	.	TRBD2	TRBV15	TRBJ2-5	TGTGCCACCAGCTCCGGGGGGGTCCAAGAGACCCAGTACTTC	CATSSGGVQETQYF
14	.	.	TRBV7-2	TRBJ2-7	TGTGCCAGCAGCCTCCCAAATCCCGTGGGCGAGCAGTACTTC	CASSLPNPVGEQYF
15	.	.	TRBV11-2	TRBJ2-3	TGTGCCAGCAGCTTAGTCGGGACCTTGGCAGATACGCAGTATTTT	CASSLVGTLADTQYF
13	once	.	TRBV7-9	TRBJ2-1	TGTGCCAGCAGCCGTTCGACTGAGGATGAGCAGTTCTTC	CASSRSTEDEQFF
17	once	TRBD1	TRBV5-1	TRBJ1-2	TGCGCCAGCAGCTGGAGGGGACAGAGGCTCCTTGGCTATGGCTACACCTTC	CASSWRGQRLLGYGYTF
16	.	.	TRBV9	TRBJ1-3	TGTGCCAGCAGCGTAACGGCGGGGCAGTCTGGAAACACCATATATTTT	CASSVTAGQSGNTIYF
10	.	.	TRBV12-5	TRBJ2-1	TGTGCTAGTGCCTACAATGAGCAGTTCTTC	CASAYNEQFF
13	.	.	TRBV7-9	TRBJ1-1	TGTGCCAGCAGCCCGACAGAGAACACTGAAGCTTTCTTT	CASSPTENTEAFF
13	.	.	TRBV5-4	TRBJ1-1	TGTGCCAGCAGCTTGCAGTCGAACACTGAAGCTTTCTTT	CASSLQSNTEAFF
13	.	.	TRBV10-3	TRBJ1-1	TGTGCCATCAGATTTACAGAGAACACTGAAGCTTTCTTT	CAIRFTENTEAFF
16	.	TRBD1	TRBV4-1	TRBJ1-5	TGCGCCAGCAGCCAAGTGGCTACAGGGGACGGTCAGCCCCAGCATTTT	CASSQVATGDGQPQHF
19	once	TRBD2	TRBV11-3	TRBJ2-5	TGTGCCAGCAGTAAAGCGGGCTCTATTGGCGGGGGGCGGGTGGAGACCCAGTACTTC	CASSKAGSIGGGRVETQYF
15	.	TRBD1	TRBV9	TRBJ1-1	TGTGCCAGCAGCCCTCGACAGGGGACGAACACTGAAGCTTTCTTT	CASSPRQGTNTEAFF
15	.	.	TRBV9	TRBJ2-5	TGTGCCAGCAGCCCGTGGACAGAGGACGGGGAGACCCAGTACTTC	CASSPWTEDGETQYF
15	.	TRBD1	TRBV5-8	TRBJ2-7	TGTGCCAGCAGCTTGGTCAGACAGGGGGGTTACGAGCAGTACTTC	CASSLVRQGGYEQYF
18	.	TRBD2	TRBV9	TRBJ2-3	TGTGCCAGCAGCCCGGGACTAGCGGGAGGAGTTTGGACAGATACGCAGTATTTT	CASSPGLAGGVWTDTQYF
15	.	TRBD2	TRBV13	TRBJ2-2	TGTGCCAGCAGCCATAGCGGGGGGGCTACCGGGGAGCTGTTTTTT	CASSHSGGATGELFF
16	.	.	TRBV5-1	TRBJ2-1	TGCGCCAGCAGCTTGGTACGGGGCCAATCCTACAATGAGCAGTTCTTC	CASSLVRGQSYNEQFF
15	.	.	TRBV6-1	TRBJ2-1	TGTGCCAGCAGTGGGGGGAGTGGGACTGGGCGTGAGCAGTTCTTC	CASSGGSGTGREQFF
14	.	.	TRBV11-2	TRBJ1-1	TGTGCCAGCAGCTTAAACGGGGCGCCGGCTGAAGCTTTCTTT	CASSLNGAPAEAFF
16	.	TRBD1	TRBV7-9	TRBJ2-5	TGTGCCAGCAGCCCCTACGGACAGGGACCTCGGGAGACCCAGTACTTC	CASSPYGQGPRETQYF
16	.	.	TRBV21-1	TRBJ1-6	TGTGCCAGCAGCTCTCCGAAGGGACTGCTGCCCTCACCCCTCCACTTT	CASSSPKGLLPSPLHF
13	.	.	TRBV6-6	TRBJ1-5	TGTGCCAGCAGTTATAGGGAGTTTGAGCCCCAGCATTTT	CASSYREFEPQHF
13	few	TRBD1	TRBV5-4	TRBJ1-2	TGTGCCAGCAGCCCCCGGGACAGGGAAAGCTACACCTTC	CASSPRDRESYTF
12	.	.	TRBV2	TRBJ2-7	TGTGCCAGCAGCCCCCTTTCCTACGAGCAGTACTTC	CASSPLSYEQYF
12	.	.	TRBV30	TRBJ1-3	TGTGCCTGGAGGGGCTCTGGAAACACCATATATTTT	CAWRGSGNTIYF
12	.	.	TRBV5-1	TRBJ2-3	TGCGCCAGCAGCTTGGACACAGATACGCAGTATTTT	CASSLDTDTQYF
16	.	.	TRBV11-3	TRBJ2-1	TGTGCCAGCAGCTTAGATCTTTCAGGAGTTCCCCATGAGCAGTTCTTC	CASSLDLSGVPHEQFF
14	.	.	TRBV7-2	TRBJ2-7	TGTGCCAGCAGCCGACAGGGAGGTTCCTACGAGCAGTACTTC	CASSRQGGSYEQYF
13	.	TRBD1	TRBV27	TRBJ1-2	TGTGCCAGCAGCAAAGACAGGGGGCTTGGCTACACCTTC	CASSKDRGLGYTF
16	.	TRBD2	TRBV7-2	TRBJ2-3	TGTGCCAGCAGCGTGACTAGCGGGGGAAACACAGATACGCAGTATTTT	CASSVTSGGNTDTQYF
14	.	TRBD1	TRBV27	TRBJ2-7	TGTGCCAGCAGATACGGGACAGGGGGTTACGAGCAGTACTTC	CASRYGTGGYEQYF
13	.	.	TRBV2	TRBJ2-3	TGTGCCAGCAGCTCTCGAGGTGAGGATACGCAGTATTTT	CASSSRGEDTQYF
16	once	.	TRBV5-1	TRBJ2-5	TGCGCCAGCAGCTTGGCGGCAGGGGAAACGCAAGAGACCCAGTACTTC	CASSLAAGETQETQYF
14	.	TRBD2	TRBV7-9	TRBJ2-1	TGTGCCAGCATACCGGGACTAGCGTACAATGAGCAGTTCTTC	CASIPGLAYNEQFF
14	.	TRBD1	TRBV7-3	TRBJ1-1	TGTGCCAGCAGCGTCGGGACAGGGAACACTGAAGCTTTCTTT	CASSVGTGNTEAFF
13	.	.	TRBV6-6	TRBJ1-6	TGTGCCAGCAGACTACCGGGACATTCACCCCTCCACTTT	CASRLPGHSPLHF
12	.	.	TRBV6-1	TRBJ1-2	TGTGCCAGCAGCAAATTTAACTATGGCTACACCTTC	CASSKFNYGYTF
15	once	.	TRBV27	TRBJ2-7	TGTGCCAGCAGTTTGGCTCCAGACACCACCTACGAGCAGTACTTC	CASSLAPDTTYEQYF
14	.	.	TRBV7-3	TRBJ1-1	TGTGCCAGCAGCTTCAGGACAGAGGACACTGAAGCTTCCTTT	CASSFRTEDTEASF
14	.	TRBD2	TRBV14	TRBJ2-3	TGTGCCAGCAGCCGATCGGGAGGCGTAGATACGCAGTATTTT	CASSRSGGVDTQYF
17	.	TRBD2	TRBV18	TRBJ2-1	TGTGCCAGCTCACCACGTGTCGCGGGGGGGGCCGTCAATGAGCAGTTCTTC	CASSPRVAGGAVNEQFF
13	.	.	TRBV6-1	TRBJ2-7	TGTGCCAGCAGTAGACAGGTGATGTACGAGCAGTACTTC	CASSRQVMYEQYF
15	.	TRBD1	TRBV5-1	TRBJ1-6	TGCGCCAGCAGCTGGGGACAGGGTACCAATTCACCCCTCCACTTT	CASSWGQGTNSPLHF
16	.	TRBD2	TRBV7-2	TRBJ2-7	TGTGCCAGCAGCTTAAGTAGACTAGCGGGAGGTAAAGAGCAGTACTTC	CASSLSRLAGGKEQYF
12	.	TRBD1	TRBV25-1	TRBJ1-1	TGTGCCAGCACGGACAGGGCGGGTGAAGCTTTCTTT	CASTDRAGEAFF